Detailed here is one TCR beta chain. V lost 6 bases and J lost 3, with 12 bases in between. The CDR3 is made up of 14 amino acids. In germline, CDR1 is SNHLY, CDR2 FYNNEI. The data originate from a study of cytomegalovirus exposure and HLA in healthy donors. The PCR was carried out with 60 Vbeta primers and 13 Jbeta primers. The repertoire was sequenced with immunoSEQ multiplex PCR; TCRdb's copy has only in-frame clones and lacks some. The table shows fewer than 250,000 clones, with roughly four fifths occurring only once. Sequencing input: PBMCs. J is TRBJ2-1 and V is TRBV2; D may be TRBD2 (6 bases). The TCR comes from a man aged 18 to 35 in good health and CMV-seronegative. The CDR3 coding sequence is TGTGCCAGCAGGACTAGTAGAGACTACAATGAGCAGTTCTTC. Residues: CASRTSRDYNEQFF.